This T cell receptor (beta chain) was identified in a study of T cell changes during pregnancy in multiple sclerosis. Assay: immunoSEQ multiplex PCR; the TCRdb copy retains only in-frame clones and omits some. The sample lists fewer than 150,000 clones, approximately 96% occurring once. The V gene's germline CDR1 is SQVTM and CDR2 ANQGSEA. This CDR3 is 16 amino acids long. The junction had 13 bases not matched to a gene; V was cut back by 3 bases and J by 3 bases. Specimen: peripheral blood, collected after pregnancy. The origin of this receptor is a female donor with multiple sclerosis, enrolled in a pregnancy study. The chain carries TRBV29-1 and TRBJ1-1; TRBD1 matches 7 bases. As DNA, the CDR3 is TGCAGCGTTGAGGGGGCCCGGGACAGTGTTTACACTGAAGCTTTCTTT. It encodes CSVEGARDSVYTEAFF.